What follows are 13 T cell receptor beta chains derived from one specimen sequenced in a study of blood T cell repertoires in COVID-19. The repertoire was sequenced with immunoSEQ multiplex PCR; TCRdb's copy has only in-frame clones and lacks some. This table holds about 55,000 clones, 86% found once. Sequenced sample: peripheral blood. Every receptor here comes from a woman aged 80 or over with acute or convalescent COVID-19.

This rearrangement joins TRBV27 to TRBJ1-2, with 8 bases fitting TRBD1. This CDR3 region has 14 residues. Trimming at V came to 7 bases and at J to 4 bases, leaving 8 bases not matched to a gene. Germline V gives CDR1 MNHEY, CDR2 SMNVEV (reference sequence). CDR3 residues: CASKPLQGAYGYTF. In nucleotides, the CDR3 is TGTGCCAGCAAACCCCTGCAGGGGGCCTATGGCTACACCTTC.

This sequence joins TRBV29-1 and TRBJ2-2; TRBD2 matches 9 bases. J gave up 4 bases and V 5 bases, and 2 bases lay outside the gene matches. Germline loops: CDR1 SQVTM, CDR2 ANQGSEA. CDR3 length: 13 residues. CDR3 sequence (DNA): TGCAGCGTTCTAGCGGGGCCCACCGGGGAGCTGTTTTTT. This gives the protein CSVLAGPTGELFF.

This chain joins TRBV28 and TRBJ2-7; the D gene is possibly TRBD1 (6 bases). This CDR3 is 15 amino acids long. V dropped 4 bases and J dropped 3 bases, with 16 bases sitting between them. Germline CDR1 and CDR2: MDHEN and SYDVKM. The CDR3 coding sequence is TGTGCCAGCAGTTCCACAGGGTCAAGAATCTACGAGCAGTACTTC. Translation: CASSSTGSRIYEQYF. Full variable domain (rest looked up from reference TRBV28 and TRBJ2-7): DVKVTQSSRYLVKRTGEKVFLECVQDMDHENMFWYRQDPGLGLRLIYFSYDVKMKEKGDIPEGYSVSREKKERFSLILESASTNQTSMYLCASSSTGSRIYEQYFGPGTRLTVT.

The chain carries TRBV2 and TRBJ2-1; 7 nucleotides match TRBD2. Per the germline V gene, CDR1 is SNHLY and CDR2 is FYNNEI. CDR3 length equals 15 residues. The junction had 9 bases not matched to a gene; V was cut back by 6 bases and J by 4 bases. The DNA of the CDR3 is TGTGCCAGCAGACCTTCTAGCGGTATGTACAATGAGCAGTTCTTC. It is translated as CASRPSSGMYNEQFF.

The chain uses TRBV5-5 and TRBJ2-1; 10 bases map to TRBD2. This CDR3 has 19 residues. V lost 3 bases, J lost 5 bases, and 17 bases stayed unmatched. Germline values: CDR1 SGHKS, CDR2 YYEKEE (reference sequence). CDR3: CASSSPGLAGEWTNNEQFF. In DNA form, the CDR3 reads TGTGCCAGCAGCTCCCCGGGCCTAGCGGGAGAGTGGACTAACAATGAGCAGTTCTTC.

This clone was observed a single time. The chain uses TRBV19 and TRBJ2-1, with 7 bases fitting TRBD2. V shed 5 bases and J 0 bases; nucleotides not matched to a gene: 4. The CDR3 is 15 residues long. The germline CDR1 and CDR2 sequences are LNHDA and SQIVND (reference sequence). CDR3 sequence: CASSWRELSYNEQFF. The DNA of the CDR3 is TGTGCCAGTAGTTGGCGGGAGCTCTCCTACAATGAGCAGTTCTTC.

The chain recombines TRBV6-1 with TRBJ2-7, with 10 bases aligning to TRBD2. J lost 3 bases, V lost 3 bases, and 2 bases had no gene match. The CDR3 spans 14 residues. Germline V gene lookup returns CDR1 MNHNS and CDR2 SASEGT. CDR3 sequence (DNA): TGTGCCAGCAGTGAGTCTAGCGGGAGCTACGAGCAGTACGTC. Its protein product is CASSESSGSYEQYV.

This chain links TRBV6-1 with TRBJ2-2; D gene unclear. The V gene's germline CDR1 is MNHNS and CDR2 SASEGT. The CDR3 totals 15 residues. V was clipped by 2 bases and J by 0 bases, with 7 bases between them. The CDR3 region is CASSEQKANTGELFF. CDR3 in DNA: TGTGCCAGCAGTGAACAGAAAGCGAACACCGGGGAGCTGTTTTTT.

The V gene is TRBV12-3 or TRBV12-4, the J gene TRBJ1-4; D ambiguous. V was pared by 6 bases and J by 3 bases, with 8 bases between. This CDR3 spans 13 amino acids. CDR3 coding DNA: TGTGCCAGCAGCCTAACTTCTAATGAAAAACTGTTTTTT. Translating it yields CASSLTSNEKLFF.

The chain uses TRBV18 and TRBJ2-1; 9 bases fit TRBD2. The CDR3 is 15 residues long. V trimming: 1 base; J trimming: 9 bases; junction bases outside the gene matches: 7. CDR1 and CDR2 (germline): KGHSH, LQKENI. The CDR3 is CASSPRGGRVGEQFF. In DNA form, the CDR3 reads TGTGCCAGCTCACCACGGGGCGGGAGGGTCGGTGAGCAGTTCTTC.

The chain has TRBV19 and TRBJ1-6; 7 nucleotides line up with TRBD1. Trimming took 7 bases from V and 6 from J; bases not matched to a gene: 3. The CDR3 runs 13 residues. CDR1 and CDR2 (germline): LNHDA, SQIVND (reference sequence). CDR3 region: CASMGQSNSPLHF. The CDR3 DNA sequence: TGTGCCAGTATGGGACAGAGTAATTCACCCCTCCACTTT. Looking up the rest from reference TRBV19 and TRBJ1-6 gives the full variable domain: DGGITQSPKYLFRKEGQNVTLSCEQNLNHDAMYWYRQDPGQGLRLIYYSQIVNDFQKGDIAEGYSVSREKKESFPLTVTSAQKNPTAFYLCASMGQSNSPLHFGNGTRLTVT.

A single count supports this clone. This sequence joins TRBV11-3 and TRBJ2-3; 9 bases are a match to TRBD2. This CDR3 region has 16 residues. The J segment lost 0 bases and the V segment lost 5 bases, leaving 6 bases of the junction unmatched. The germline CDR1 and CDR2 sequences are SGHNT and YENEEA. The CDR3 sequence is CASSPGTSLSTDTQYF. For the CDR3, the DNA is TGTGCCAGCAGCCCCGGGACTAGCCTTAGCACAGATACGCAGTATTTT.

This clone appeared a few times. The rearrangement uses TRBV29-1 and TRBJ1-5; no reliable D call. This CDR3 spans 14 amino acids. Trimming shortened V by 6 bases and J by 3 bases, and 15 bases separated the two germline ends. The germline V gene has CDR1 SQVTM and CDR2 ANQGSEA. The CDR3 loop is CSVVGGSPNQPQHF. CDR3 DNA: TGCAGCGTCGTAGGAGGGTCCCCCAATCAGCCCCAGCATTTT.